Sequencing of this TCR beta chain was carried out in a study of vaccination and CD4 T cells after COVID-19. With 1 base clipped from V and 3 bases from J, the junction kept 4 bases outside the gene matches. The V gene's germline CDR1 is MGHRA and CDR2 YSYEKL. The CDR3 loop spans 15 amino acids. Sequence data for DNA of cultured CD4+ T cells were generated by the Oncomine TCR Beta short-read assay. TCRdb re-derived calls from the PCR reads in MiXCR, one entry per CDR3 protein. The sample holds roughly 4,200 distinct CDR3 sequences, about a quarter seen once. Treatment noted: roughly 10-day PBMC culture with coronavirus spike peptide pools or control peptides (ViraFEST assay). Regarding this clonotype: Its antigen is as yet unknown.

Sequenced: CD4+ T cells from blood, cultured in vitro. This clonotype originated in a human donor who had recovered from COVID-19. The V gene is TRBV4-1, the J gene TRBJ2-7, with 9 nucleotides matching TRBD1. CDR3 sequence: CASSQGQGGVYEQYF. Here the CDR3 DNA reads TGCGCCAGCAGCCAAGGACAGGGGGGGGTCTACGAGCAGTACTTC.